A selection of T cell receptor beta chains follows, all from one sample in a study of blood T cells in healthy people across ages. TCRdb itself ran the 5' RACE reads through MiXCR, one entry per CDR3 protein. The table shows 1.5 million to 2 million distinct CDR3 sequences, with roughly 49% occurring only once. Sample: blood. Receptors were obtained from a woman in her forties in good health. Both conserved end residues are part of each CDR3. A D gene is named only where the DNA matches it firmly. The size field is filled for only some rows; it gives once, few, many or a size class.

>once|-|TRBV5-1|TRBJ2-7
TGCGCCAGCAGCGTGGAGATCAACTACGAGCAGTACTTC
CASSVEINYEQYF
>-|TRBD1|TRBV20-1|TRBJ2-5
TGCAGTGCTCCACCAGCAGGGGGCCTGTTAGAGACCCAGTACTTC
CSAPPAGGLLETQYF
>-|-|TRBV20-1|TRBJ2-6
TGCAGTGCTAGTGTCGGTACTGGGGCCAACGTCCTGACTTTC
CSASVGTGANVLTF
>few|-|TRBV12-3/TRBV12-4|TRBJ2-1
TGTGCCAGCAGTTTCAAGATGGGACCGGCCTACAATGAGCAGTTCTTC
CASSFKMGPAYNEQFF
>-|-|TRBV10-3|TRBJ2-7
TGTGCCATCAAAGAAGCGACAGAACGCTCCTACGAGCAGTACTTC
CAIKEATERSYEQYF
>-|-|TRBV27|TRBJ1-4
TGTGCCAGCAGTTTTCAAGTGGGGGCTGATGAAAAACTGTTTTTT
CASSFQVGADEKLFF
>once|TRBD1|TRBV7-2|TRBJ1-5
TGTGCCAGCAGCCCACAGGGGTTGAACAATCAGCCCCAGCATTTT
CASSPQGLNNQPQHF
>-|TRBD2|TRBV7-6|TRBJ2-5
TGTGCCAGCAGCTTATTCAGCGGGGGAGGTCTGGAGACCCAGTACTTC
CASSLFSGGGLETQYF
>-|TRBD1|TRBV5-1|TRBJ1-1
TGCGCCAGCAGCTTGGTCGGACAGGGGGGATCTGAAGCTTTCTTT
CASSLVGQGGSEAFF
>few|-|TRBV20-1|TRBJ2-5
TGCAGTGCTAGAGACATGGTTTTGGCTAGTGGGGAGACCCAGTACTTC
CSARDMVLASGETQYF
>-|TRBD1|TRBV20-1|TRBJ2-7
TGCAGTGCTCATTCCGGGACAGGGGGGCACGAGCAGTACTTC
CSAHSGTGGHEQYF
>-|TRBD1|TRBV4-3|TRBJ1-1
TGCGCCAGCAGCCAAGAGACAGGGCCCCTTTTACGGGGGACTGAAGCTTTCTTT
CASSQETGPLLRGTEAFF
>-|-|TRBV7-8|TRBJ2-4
TGTGCCAGCAGCCTCCTGCCGGGTACGAGGACCAAAAACATTCAGTACTTC
CASSLLPGTRTKNIQYF
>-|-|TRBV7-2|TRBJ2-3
TGTGCCAGCAGTTACCCGGAACTAGAGTGGTCAGATACGCAGTATTTT
CASSYPELEWSDTQYF
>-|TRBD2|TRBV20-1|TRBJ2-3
TGCAGTGCTCTTCCTAGCGGGGGCCTCCCGGATACGCAGTATTTT
CSALPSGGLPDTQYF
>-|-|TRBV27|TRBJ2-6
TGTGCCAGCAGTTTCTCCCGCTCTGGGGCCAACGTCCTGACTTTC
CASSFSRSGANVLTF
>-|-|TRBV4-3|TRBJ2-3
TGCGCCAGCAGCCCGGGACTCACTAGCACAGATACGCAGTATTTT
CASSPGLTSTDTQYF
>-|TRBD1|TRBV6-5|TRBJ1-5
TGTGCCAGCAGAGAGGGACAGGGATTCCATCAGCCCCAGCATTTT
CASREGQGFHQPQHF
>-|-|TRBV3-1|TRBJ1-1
TGTGCCAGCAGCCCGGGAGGGATCAACACTGAAGCTTTCTTT
CASSPGGINTEAFF
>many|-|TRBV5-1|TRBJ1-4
TGCGCCAGCAGCTTGGAATCCCGTCGGACAAATGAAAAACTGTTTTTT
CASSLESRRTNEKLFF
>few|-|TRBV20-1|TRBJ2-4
TGCAGTGTAGGGGGGGCGCCCAAAAACATTCAGTACTTC
CSVGGAPKNIQYF
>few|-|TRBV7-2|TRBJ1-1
TGTGCCAGCAGCTTAGCTATCCGGGGGACTGAAGCTTTCTTT
CASSLAIRGTEAFF
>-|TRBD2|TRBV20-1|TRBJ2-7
TGCAGTGCTAGCCCCCTAGCGGGGAGGCTAAATGAGCAGTACTTC
CSASPLAGRLNEQYF
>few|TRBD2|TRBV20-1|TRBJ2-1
TGCAGTGCTAGAGGGACTAGCGGGGGGAATGAGCAGTTCTTC
CSARGTSGGNEQFF
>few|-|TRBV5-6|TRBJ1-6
TGTGCCAGCAGCTCTATTGGGCAAGGCTCACCCCTCCACTTT
CASSSIGQGSPLHF
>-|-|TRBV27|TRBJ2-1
TGTGCCAGCAGGCAGTTTCTCTCCTACAATGAGCAGTTCTTC
CASRQFLSYNEQFF
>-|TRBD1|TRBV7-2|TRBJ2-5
TGTGCCAGCAGCTTAGCGGTTACAGGGGCGGAGACCCAGTACTTC
CASSLAVTGAETQYF
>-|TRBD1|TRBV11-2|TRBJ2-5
TGTGCCAGCACGAACCGGGACAGGCAAGAGACCCAGTACTTC
CASTNRDRQETQYF
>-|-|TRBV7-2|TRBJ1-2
TGTGCCAGCAGCGCGTCAGGGAGCAAATATGGCTACACCTTC
CASSASGSKYGYTF
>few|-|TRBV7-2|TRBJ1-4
TGTGCCAGCAGCCGGGTGGGGAATGAAAAACTGTTTTTT
CASSRVGNEKLFF
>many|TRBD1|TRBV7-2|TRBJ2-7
TGCGCCAGCAGCCCGTGGACAGGGTCCTACGAGCAGTACTTC
CASSPWTGSYEQYF
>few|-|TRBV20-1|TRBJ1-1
TGCAGTGCTAGAGGACCCAGGGAGGCGACTGAAGCTTTCTTT
CSARGPREATEAFF
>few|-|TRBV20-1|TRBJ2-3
TGCAGTGCTAGGAATATCAGGGTGAGCACAGATACGCAGTATTTT
CSARNIRVSTDTQYF
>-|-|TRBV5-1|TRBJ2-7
TGCGCCAGCGGAGAGGCCAGGGGGGAAGAGCAGTACTTC
CASGEARGEEQYF
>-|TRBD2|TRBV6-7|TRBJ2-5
TGTGCCAGAAGGAGGACTAGTAGTCTTTCGCGGGAGACCCAGTACTTC
CARRRTSSLSRETQYF
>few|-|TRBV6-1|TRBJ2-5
TGTGCCAGCAGTGTGCGGCTAGCAGAGACCCAGTACTTC
CASSVRLAETQYF
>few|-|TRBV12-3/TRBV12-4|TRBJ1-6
TGTGCCAGCAGTTTAGGTCCGACAGTTCCTAATTCACCCCTCCACTTT
CASSLGPTVPNSPLHF
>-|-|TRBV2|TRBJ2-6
TGTGCCAGCAGTGATGCTGGGCTCGGGGCCAACGTCCTGACTTTC
CASSDAGLGANVLTF
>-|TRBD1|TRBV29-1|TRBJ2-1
TGCAGCGTTTCCGGGACAGGGACGAATGAGCAGTTCTTC
CSVSGTGTNEQFF
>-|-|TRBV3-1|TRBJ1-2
TGTGCCAGCAGCCAAGAGCTTCAGGGGTACACCTTC
CASSQELQGYTF
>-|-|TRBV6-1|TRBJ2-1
TGTGCCAGCAGTGAATTAGTGCTTGAGCAGTTCTTC
CASSELVLEQFF
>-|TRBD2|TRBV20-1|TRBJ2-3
TGCAGTGCTAGATCTCTCCGGGGGGGCTTGGATACGCAGTATTTT
CSARSLRGGLDTQYF
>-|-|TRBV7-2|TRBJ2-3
TGTACCAGCAGCGACGGGACACGTCGCACAGATACGCAGTATTTT
CTSSDGTRRTDTQYF
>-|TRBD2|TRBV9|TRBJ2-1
TGTGCCAGCAGCGTAGAGATTGCGGGGGGGCTCCCCAACAATGAGCAGTTCTTC
CASSVEIAGGLPNNEQFF
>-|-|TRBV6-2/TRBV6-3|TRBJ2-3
TGTGCCAGGCAAGCAGGGAGCACAGATACGCAGTATTTT
CARQAGSTDTQYF
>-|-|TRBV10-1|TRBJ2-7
TGCGCCAGCAGCCGGACCAAGTCCGAGCAGTACTTC
CASSRTKSEQYF
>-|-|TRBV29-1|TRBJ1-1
TGCAGCGTTGACATGGGAGGTAACACTGAAGCTTTCTTT
CSVDMGGNTEAFF
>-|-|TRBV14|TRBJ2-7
TGTGCCAGCAGCCAAGGACCGGCACAACTCCTCTACGAGCAGTACTTC
CASSQGPAQLLYEQYF
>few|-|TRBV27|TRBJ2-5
TGTGCCAGCGGGAATTCCGGACCGAATCAAGAGACCCAGTACTTC
CASGNSGPNQETQYF
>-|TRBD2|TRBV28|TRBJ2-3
TGTGCCAGCAGCCTGTCCGGGACTAGCGGGCGGGCAGATACGCAGTATTTT
CASSLSGTSGRADTQYF
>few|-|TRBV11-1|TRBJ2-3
TGTGCCAGCAGCTTACTCGGATCTATAAGCCGGCCAGATACGCAGTATTTT
CASSLLGSISRPDTQYF